This T cell receptor beta chain was captured in a study of blood T cell repertoires in COVID-19. Study as a whole: Sites in the United States, Italy and Spain provided acute and convalescent COVID-19 samples. Nucleic acid was either cDNA or gDNA, and it came from T cells, B-cell-depleted T cells, or PBMCs.

Original processing methods: How many nucleated cells were present was estimated from reference gene primer amplification. Method: immunoSEQ multiplex PCR; TCRdb's copy keeps in-frame clones and lacks some. Clone size and V and J calls were adopted from that table, with D and trimming inferred from the DNA. The data contain 75,000 to 100,000 clones, around 80% of them singletons. The germline gives CDR1 MNHEY, CDR2 SMNVEV (reference sequence). Germline trimming cut 4 bases from V and 0 bases from J; bases unmatched to any gene: 2. CDR3 length: 18 amino acids. The origin of this receptor is a woman of 80 years or more with acute or convalescent COVID-19. The chain employs TRBV27 and TRBJ2-2; 16 nucleotides align to TRBD2. Material for sequencing was peripheral blood. CDR3 coding DNA: TGTGCCAGCAGTTGGGGACTAGCGGGAGGGCCGAACACCGGGGAGCTGTTTTTT. Protein product: CASSWGLAGGPNTGELFF.